Listed below are T cell receptor beta chains from one sample, sequenced in a study of blood T cell repertoires in COVID-19. Clones were read by immunoSEQ multiplex PCR, and TCRdb kept only the in-frame ones, dropping some. The sample contains over 200,000 clones, around 83% of which appear only once. Sequencing was performed on peripheral blood. Receptors originate from a man aged 40-55 years with active or convalescent COVID-19. Each CDR3 is given with its conserved first and last residue. The D gene is left open where the match is weak. A clone size is listed for some rows: how often the clone was seen (once, few, many), or a class if it is expanded.

j_call clone_size cdr3_length v_call d_call cdr3_nt cdr3_aa
TRBJ2-7 - 12 TRBV5-4 TRBD1 TGTGCCAGCAGCCGACAGGGCTACGAGCAGTACTTC CASSRQGYEQYF
TRBJ2-5 few 14 TRBV4-1 TRBD2 TGCGCCAGCAGCCAAGGGGGGGGTCAAGAGACCCAGTACTTC CASSQGGGQETQYF
TRBJ1-5 - 15 TRBV5-1 - TGCGCCAGCAGCTTCGGGGGTAGCGGCAATCAGCCCCAGCATTTT CASSFGGSGNQPQHF
TRBJ2-7 - 14 TRBV5-1 TRBD1 TGCGCCAGCAGCCGGACAGGGGTAACCTACGAGCAGTACTTC CASSRTGVTYEQYF
TRBJ2-7 - 15 TRBV6-5 TRBD2 TGTGCCAGCAGTTACTCAGCCAGCGGGGGGTACGAGCAGTACTTC CASSYSASGGYEQYF
TRBJ2-1 - 16 TRBV7-8 - TGTGCCAGCAGCTTAGCCCAGGTTAGCTCCTACAATGAGCAGTTCTTC CASSLAQVSSYNEQFF
TRBJ1-6 - 15 TRBV6-6 - TGTGCCAGCACGACAGGCATCTATAATAATTCACCCCTCCACTTT CASTTGIYNNSPLHF
TRBJ1-6 - 12 TRBV10-2 - TGCGCCAGCAGCCACGGTTCCTCACCCCTCCACTTT CASSHGSSPLHF
TRBJ2-3 - 15 TRBV6-4 - TGTGCCAGCAGTGAAAGGGGGATCGGCACAGATACGCAGTATTTT CASSERGIGTDTQYF
TRBJ1-5 - 13 TRBV12-3/TRBV12-4 - TGTGCCAGCAGTTCGGGGGGTAATCAGCCCCAGCATTTT CASSSGGNQPQHF
TRBJ1-1 - 14 TRBV5-4 TRBD1 TGTGCCAGCAGCCCGGGACAGGGTTTCACTGAAGCTTTCTTT CASSPGQGFTEAFF
TRBJ2-5 - 14 TRBV2 - TGTGCCAGCAGTGCGAGTTGGTACCAAGAGACCCAGTACTTC CASSASWYQETQYF
TRBJ2-3 - 14 TRBV9 - TGTGCCAGCAGCGCTCCATGGGCCACAGATACGCAGTATTTT CASSAPWATDTQYF